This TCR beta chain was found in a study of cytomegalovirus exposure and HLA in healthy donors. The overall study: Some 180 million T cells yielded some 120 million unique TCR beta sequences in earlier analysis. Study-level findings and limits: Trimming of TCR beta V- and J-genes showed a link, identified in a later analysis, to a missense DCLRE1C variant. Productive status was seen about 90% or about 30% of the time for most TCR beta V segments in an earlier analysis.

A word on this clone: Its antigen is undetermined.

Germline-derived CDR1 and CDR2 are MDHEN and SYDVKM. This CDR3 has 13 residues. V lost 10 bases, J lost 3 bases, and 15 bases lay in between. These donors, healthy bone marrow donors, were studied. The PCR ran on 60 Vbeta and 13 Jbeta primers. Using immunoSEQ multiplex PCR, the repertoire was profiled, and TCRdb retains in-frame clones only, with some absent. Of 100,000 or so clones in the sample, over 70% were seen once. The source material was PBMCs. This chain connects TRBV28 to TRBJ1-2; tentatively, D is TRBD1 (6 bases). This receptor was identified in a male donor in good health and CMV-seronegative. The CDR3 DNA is TGTGCCACCGCAGGGGCCCCAGACTATGGCTACACCTTC. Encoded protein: CATAGAPDYGYTF.